This TCR beta chain was sequenced during a study of blood T cell repertoires in COVID-19. Background on the study: Some COVID-19 samples were acute and others convalescent; all came from the United States, Italy and Spain.

Original data processing: Amplifying reference gene primers gave estimates of nucleated cell counts. Clones were sequenced by immunoSEQ multiplex PCR, and TCRdb holds only the in-frame ones, with some missing. That table supplies the V and J calls and clone size; D and trimming were determined from the DNA. The sample yields around 140,000 clones, roughly 80% seen once. This CDR3 region has 14 residues. The V end lost 4 bases, the J end lost 3 bases, and 11 bases lay between the germline ends. Germline-derived CDR1 and CDR2 are SGHRS and YFSETQ. The material sequenced was peripheral blood. The clonotype originates from a man aged 55 to 69 with acute or convalescent COVID-19. The genes are TRBV5-1 and TRBJ1-5, with a tentative D call TRBD1 (5 bases). The CDR3, as DNA: TGCGCCAGCAGCCCCGACAGATTCAATCAGCCCCAGCATTTT. This sequence encodes CASSPDRFNQPQHF.